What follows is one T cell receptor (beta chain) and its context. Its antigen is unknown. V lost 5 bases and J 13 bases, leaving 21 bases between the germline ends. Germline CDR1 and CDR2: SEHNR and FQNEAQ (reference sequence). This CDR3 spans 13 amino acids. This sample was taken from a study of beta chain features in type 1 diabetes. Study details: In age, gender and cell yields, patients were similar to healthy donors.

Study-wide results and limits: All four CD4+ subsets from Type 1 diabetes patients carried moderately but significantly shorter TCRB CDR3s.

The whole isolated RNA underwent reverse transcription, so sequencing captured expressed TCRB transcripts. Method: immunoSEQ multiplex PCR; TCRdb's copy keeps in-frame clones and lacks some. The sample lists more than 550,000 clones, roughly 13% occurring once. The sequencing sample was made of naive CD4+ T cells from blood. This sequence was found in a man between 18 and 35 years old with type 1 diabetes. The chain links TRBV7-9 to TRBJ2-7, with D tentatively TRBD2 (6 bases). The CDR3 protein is CASSPNYGSILYF. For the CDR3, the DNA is TGTGCCAGCAGCCCTAATTACGGGAGTATCCTATACTTC.